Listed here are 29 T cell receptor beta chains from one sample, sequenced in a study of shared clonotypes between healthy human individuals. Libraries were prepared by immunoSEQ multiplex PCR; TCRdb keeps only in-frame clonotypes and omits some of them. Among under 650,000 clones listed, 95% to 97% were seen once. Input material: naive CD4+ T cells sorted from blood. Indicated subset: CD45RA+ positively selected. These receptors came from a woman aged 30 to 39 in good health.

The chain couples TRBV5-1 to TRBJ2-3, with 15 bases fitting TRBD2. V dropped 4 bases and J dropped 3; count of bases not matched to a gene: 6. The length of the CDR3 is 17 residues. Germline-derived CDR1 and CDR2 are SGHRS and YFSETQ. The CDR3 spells CASSPGLAGGGTDTQYF. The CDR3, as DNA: TGCGCCAGCAGCCCAGGACTAGCGGGAGGGGGGACAGATACGCAGTATTTT.

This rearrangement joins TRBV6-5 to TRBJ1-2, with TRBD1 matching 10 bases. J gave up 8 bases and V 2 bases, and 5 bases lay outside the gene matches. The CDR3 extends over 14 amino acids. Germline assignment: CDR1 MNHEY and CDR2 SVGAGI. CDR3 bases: TGTGCCAGCAGTTACCGAGACAGGGGGCAGGGCTACACCTTC. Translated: CASSYRDRGQGYTF.

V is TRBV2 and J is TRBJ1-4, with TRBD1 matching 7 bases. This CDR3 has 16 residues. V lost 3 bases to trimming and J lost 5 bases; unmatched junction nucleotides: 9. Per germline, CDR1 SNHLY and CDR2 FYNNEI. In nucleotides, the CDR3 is TGTGCCAGCAGTGACCCAGACAGGGTTCAGAATGAAAAACTGTTTTTT. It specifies CASSDPDRVQNEKLFF.

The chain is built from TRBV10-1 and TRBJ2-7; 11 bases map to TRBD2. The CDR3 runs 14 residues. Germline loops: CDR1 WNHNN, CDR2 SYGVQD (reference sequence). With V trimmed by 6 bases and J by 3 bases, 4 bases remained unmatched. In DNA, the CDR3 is TGCGCCAGCAGCCCTGGACTAGCGGGCTACGAGCAGTACTTC. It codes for CASSPGLAGYEQYF.

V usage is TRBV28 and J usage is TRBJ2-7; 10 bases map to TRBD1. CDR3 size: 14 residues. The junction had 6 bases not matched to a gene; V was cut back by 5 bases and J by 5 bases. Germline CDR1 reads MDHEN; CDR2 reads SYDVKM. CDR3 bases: TGTGCCAGCAGTCCCGGGGACAGGGGCCACGAGCAGTACTTC. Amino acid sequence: CASSPGDRGHEQYF.

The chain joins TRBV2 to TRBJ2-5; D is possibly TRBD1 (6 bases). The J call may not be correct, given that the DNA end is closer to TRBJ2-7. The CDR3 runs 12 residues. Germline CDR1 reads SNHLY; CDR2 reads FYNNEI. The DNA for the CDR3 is TGTGCCAGCAGGGAACAGGGCAACGAGCAGTACTTC. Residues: CASREQGNEQYF.

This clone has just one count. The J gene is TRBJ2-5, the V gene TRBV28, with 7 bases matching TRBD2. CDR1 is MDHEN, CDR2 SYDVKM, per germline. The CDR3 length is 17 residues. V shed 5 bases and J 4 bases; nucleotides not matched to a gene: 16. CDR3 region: CASSTYWVAGRSETQYF. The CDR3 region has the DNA TGTGCCAGCAGTACGTATTGGGTAGCGGGTCGGTCAGAGACCCAGTACTTC.

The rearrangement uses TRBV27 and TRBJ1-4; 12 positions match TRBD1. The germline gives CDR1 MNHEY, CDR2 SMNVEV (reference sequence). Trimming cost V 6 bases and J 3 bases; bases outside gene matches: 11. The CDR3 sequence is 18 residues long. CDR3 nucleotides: TGTGCCAGCAGCCGAGATACCGGGACAGGGGGCCCTAATGAAAAACTGTTTTTT. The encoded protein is CASSRDTGTGGPNEKLFF.

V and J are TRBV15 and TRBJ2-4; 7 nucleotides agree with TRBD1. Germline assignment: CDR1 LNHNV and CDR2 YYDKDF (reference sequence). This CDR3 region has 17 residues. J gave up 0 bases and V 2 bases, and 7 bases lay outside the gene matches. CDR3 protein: CATSRTGTALAKNIQYF. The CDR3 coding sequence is TGTGCCACCAGCAGAACCGGGACAGCTTTAGCCAAAAACATTCAGTACTTC.

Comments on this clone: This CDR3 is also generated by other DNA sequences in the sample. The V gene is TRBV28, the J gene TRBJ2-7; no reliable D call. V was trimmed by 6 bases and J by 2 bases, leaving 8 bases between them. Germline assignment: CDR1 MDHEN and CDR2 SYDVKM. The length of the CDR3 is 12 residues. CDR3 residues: CASREGTYEQYF. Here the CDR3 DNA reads TGTGCCAGCAGGGAAGGAACCTACGAGCAGTACTTC.

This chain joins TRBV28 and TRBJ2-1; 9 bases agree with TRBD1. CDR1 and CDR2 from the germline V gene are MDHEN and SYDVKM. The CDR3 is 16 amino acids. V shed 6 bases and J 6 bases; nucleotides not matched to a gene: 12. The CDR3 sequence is CASRRTGGGVGNEQFF. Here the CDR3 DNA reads TGTGCCAGCAGGCGAACAGGGGGCGGTGTAGGCAATGAGCAGTTCTTC.

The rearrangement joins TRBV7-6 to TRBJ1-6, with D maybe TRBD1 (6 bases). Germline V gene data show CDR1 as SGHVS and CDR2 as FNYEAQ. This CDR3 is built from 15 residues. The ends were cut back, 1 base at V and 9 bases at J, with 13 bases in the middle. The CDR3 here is CASSLVVRGGSPLHF. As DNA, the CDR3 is TGTGCCAGCAGCTTAGTTGTCAGGGGCGGTTCACCCCTCCACTTT.

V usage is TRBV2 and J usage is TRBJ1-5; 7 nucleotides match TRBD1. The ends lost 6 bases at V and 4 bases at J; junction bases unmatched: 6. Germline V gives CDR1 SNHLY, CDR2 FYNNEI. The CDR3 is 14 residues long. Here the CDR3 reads CASRSGGKNQPQHF. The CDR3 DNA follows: TGTGCCAGCAGATCAGGGGGAAAGAATCAGCCCCAGCATTTT.

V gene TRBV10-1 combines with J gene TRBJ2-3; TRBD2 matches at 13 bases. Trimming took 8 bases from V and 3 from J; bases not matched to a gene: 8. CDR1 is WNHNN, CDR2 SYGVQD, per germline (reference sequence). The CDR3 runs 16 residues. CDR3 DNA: TGCGCCAGCGGGACTAGCGGGAAACTGGGTACAGATACGCAGTATTTT. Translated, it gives CASGTSGKLGTDTQYF.

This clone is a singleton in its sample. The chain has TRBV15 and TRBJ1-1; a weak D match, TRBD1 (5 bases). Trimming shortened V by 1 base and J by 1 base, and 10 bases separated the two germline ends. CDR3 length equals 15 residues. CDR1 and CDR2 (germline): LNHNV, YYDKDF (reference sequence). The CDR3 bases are TGTGCCACCAGCAGAGCCCGGGACTGGAACACTGAAGCTTTCTTT. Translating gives CATSRARDWNTEAFF.

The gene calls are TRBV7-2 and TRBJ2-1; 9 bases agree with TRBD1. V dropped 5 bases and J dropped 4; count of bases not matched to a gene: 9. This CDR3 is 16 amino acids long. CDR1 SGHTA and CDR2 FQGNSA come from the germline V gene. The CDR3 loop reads CASSPVTGTGYNEQFF. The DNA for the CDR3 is TGTGCCAGCAGCCCCGTGACCGGGACAGGGTACAATGAGCAGTTCTTC. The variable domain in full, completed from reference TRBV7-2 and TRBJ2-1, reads GAGVSQSPSNKVTEKGKDVELRCDPISGHTALYWYRQSLGQGLEFLIYFQGNSAPDKSGLPSDRFSAERTGGSVSTLTIQRTQQEDSAVYLCASSPVTGTGYNEQFFGPGTRLTVL.

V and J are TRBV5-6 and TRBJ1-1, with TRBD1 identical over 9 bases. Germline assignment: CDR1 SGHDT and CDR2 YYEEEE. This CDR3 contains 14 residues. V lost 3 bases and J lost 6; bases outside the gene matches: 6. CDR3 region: CASSSDRGPAEAFF. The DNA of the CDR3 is TGTGCCAGCAGCTCGGACAGGGGTCCTGCTGAAGCTTTCTTT.

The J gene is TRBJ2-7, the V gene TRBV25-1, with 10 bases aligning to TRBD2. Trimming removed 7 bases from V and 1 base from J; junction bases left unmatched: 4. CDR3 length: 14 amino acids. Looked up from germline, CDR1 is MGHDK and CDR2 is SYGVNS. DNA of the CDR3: TGTGCCAGCAAAAAAGCGGGAGGGTCCTACGAGCAGTACTTC. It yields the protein CASKKAGGSYEQYF.

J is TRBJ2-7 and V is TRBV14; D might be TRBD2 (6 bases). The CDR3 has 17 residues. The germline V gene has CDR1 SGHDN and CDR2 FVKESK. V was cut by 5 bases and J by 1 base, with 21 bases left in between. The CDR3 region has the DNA TGTGCCAGCAGCTACGGGATAGCGGCATTGGGATCCTACGAGCAGTACTTC. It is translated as CASSYGIAALGSYEQYF.

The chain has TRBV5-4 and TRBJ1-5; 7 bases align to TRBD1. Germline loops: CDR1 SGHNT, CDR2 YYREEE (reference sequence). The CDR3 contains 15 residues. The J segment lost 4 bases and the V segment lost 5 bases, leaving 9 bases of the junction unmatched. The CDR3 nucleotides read TGTGCCAGCAGAGCCCCCGGGACAGAAAATCAGCCCCAGCATTTT. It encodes CASRAPGTENQPQHF.

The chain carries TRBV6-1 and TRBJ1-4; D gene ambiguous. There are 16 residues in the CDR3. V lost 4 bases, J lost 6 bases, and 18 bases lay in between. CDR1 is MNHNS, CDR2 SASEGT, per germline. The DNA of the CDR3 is TGTGCCAGCAGTGCCGATGCGGACTATGGGTATGAAAAACTGTTTTTT. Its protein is CASSADADYGYEKLFF.

The CDR3 nucleotides are TGTGCCAGCTCCCCGAGCGGGAGGACCAACGAGCAGTACTTC. Residues: CASSPSGRTNEQYF. This chain joins TRBV18 and TRBJ2-7; 9 bases are shared with TRBD2. The V and J ends lost 6 bases and 5 bases, in that order; junction bases with no gene match: 8. Germline lookup yields CDR1 KGHSH and CDR2 LQKENI. The CDR3 length is 14 residues.

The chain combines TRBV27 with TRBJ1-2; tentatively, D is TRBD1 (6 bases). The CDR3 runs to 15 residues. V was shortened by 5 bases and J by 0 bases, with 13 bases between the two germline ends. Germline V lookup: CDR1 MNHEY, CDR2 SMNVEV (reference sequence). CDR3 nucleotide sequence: TGTGCCAGCAGTACGGACGGACAGCCTAACTATGGCTACACCTTC. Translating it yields CASSTDGQPNYGYTF.

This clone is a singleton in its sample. DNA of the CDR3: TGTGCCATCAGTGAGTTCGGGGGGAACAATCAGCCCCAGCATTTT. Translated, it gives CAISEFGGNNQPQHF. This chain links TRBV10-3 with TRBJ1-5; TRBD1 is a possible D gene (5 bases). CDR3 size: 15 residues. V lost 1 base and J lost 3, with 10 bases in between. The germline V gene encodes CDR1 ENHRY and CDR2 SYGVKD.

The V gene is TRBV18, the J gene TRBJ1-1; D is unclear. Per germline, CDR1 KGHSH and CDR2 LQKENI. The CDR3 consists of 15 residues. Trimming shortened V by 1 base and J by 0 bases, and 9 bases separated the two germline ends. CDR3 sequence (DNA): TGTGCCAGCTCACCACGGGCAGAAATGAACACTGAAGCTTTCTTT. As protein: CASSPRAEMNTEAFF.

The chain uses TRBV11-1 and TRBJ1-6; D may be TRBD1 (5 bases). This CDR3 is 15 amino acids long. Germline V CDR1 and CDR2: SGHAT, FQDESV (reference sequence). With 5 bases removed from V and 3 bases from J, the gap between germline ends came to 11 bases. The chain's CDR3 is CASSPDQGYNSPLHF. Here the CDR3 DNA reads TGTGCCAGCAGCCCAGACCAGGGCTATAATTCACCCCTCCACTTT.

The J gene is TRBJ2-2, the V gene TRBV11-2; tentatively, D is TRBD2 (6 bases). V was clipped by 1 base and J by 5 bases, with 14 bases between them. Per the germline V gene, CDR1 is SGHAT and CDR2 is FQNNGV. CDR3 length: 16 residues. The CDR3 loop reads CASSLARIGRTGELFF. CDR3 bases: TGTGCCAGCAGCTTAGCTCGAATCGGGAGAACCGGGGAGCTGTTTTTT.

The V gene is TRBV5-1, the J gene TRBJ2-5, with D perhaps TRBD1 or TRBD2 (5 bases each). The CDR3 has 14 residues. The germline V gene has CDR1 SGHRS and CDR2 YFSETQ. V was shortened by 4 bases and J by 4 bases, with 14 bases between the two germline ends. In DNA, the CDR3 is TGCGCCAGCAGCCCTGCCCCTGGGGGAGAGACCCAGTACTTC. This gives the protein CASSPAPGGETQYF.

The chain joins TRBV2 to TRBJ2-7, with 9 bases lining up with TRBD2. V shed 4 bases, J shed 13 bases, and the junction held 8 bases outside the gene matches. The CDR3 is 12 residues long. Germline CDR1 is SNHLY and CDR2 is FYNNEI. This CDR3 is CASSALLAGDYF. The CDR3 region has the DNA TGTGCCAGCAGTGCTCTACTAGCGGGTGACTACTTC.